Listed below are T cell receptor beta chains from one sample, sequenced in a study of blood T cell repertoires in COVID-19. TCRdb's table, derived via immunoSEQ multiplex PCR, lists solely in-frame clones and lacks some. The table records about 13,000 clones, about 88% of them present only once. The sequencing input was peripheral blood. These receptors all stem from a man at least 80 years old with acute or convalescent COVID-19. The CDR3 runs from the conserved cysteine through the conserved F or W. The D gene is left open where the match is weak. A row's size may be missing; if present it is once, few, many or a size class.

V	J	D	size	DNA	CDR3
TRBV5-1	TRBJ2-3	TRBD1	-	TGCGCCAGCGGACCACATCGACAGGGGATGGCTAGCACAGATACGCAGTATTTT	CASGPHRQGMASTDTQYF
TRBV5-1	TRBJ2-7	-	-	TGCGCCAGCAGCTTGGTGGTAGCTGCCACCTACGAGCAGTACTTC	CASSLVVAATYEQYF
TRBV2	TRBJ1-5	-	few	TGTGCCAGCAGGGGAGGAGAGGGCAATCAGCCCCAGCATTTT	CASRGGEGNQPQHF
TRBV13	TRBJ2-7	TRBD2	-	TGTGCCAGCAGCTTACCGGGAGGCTCCTACGAGCAGTACTTC	CASSLPGGSYEQYF
TRBV2	TRBJ2-5	TRBD2	-	TGTGCCAGCAGTGAATGGCGGGGGCAAGAGACCCAGTACTTC	CASSEWRGQETQYF
TRBV27	TRBJ2-5	TRBD1	-	TGTGCCAGCAAAAGGGGGCCGTATTTCCAAGAGACCCAGTACTTC	CASKRGPYFQETQYF
TRBV6-1	TRBJ1-6	-	-	TGTGCCAGCAGTGAAAAGTATATGGGTTCAGGGGTATATAATTCACCCCTCCACTTT	CASSEKYMGSGVYNSPLHF
TRBV18	TRBJ2-3	TRBD2	-	TGTGCCAGCTCACCACCGGGACTAGCGGGAAAAGATACGCAGTATTTT	CASSPPGLAGKDTQYF
TRBV9	TRBJ2-3	TRBD2	-	TGTGCCAGCAGCGTAACGCCGGGACTAGCGGTACCCATCACAGATACGCAGTATTTT	CASSVTPGLAVPITDTQYF
TRBV5-4	TRBJ2-5	TRBD2	-	TGTGCCAGCAGGCGGGGACTAGACCAAGAGACCCAGTACTTC	CASRRGLDQETQYF
TRBV7-8	TRBJ1-2	-	-	TGTGCCAGCAGCCGAAACAAGTATTATGGCTACACCTTC	CASSRNKYYGYTF
TRBV19	TRBJ2-5	TRBD2	-	TGTGCCAGTAGTATGATCAGCGGGGGGCGACTACAAGAGACCCAGTACTTC	CASSMISGGRLQETQYF
TRBV7-8	TRBJ1-2	TRBD1	-	TGTGCCAGCAGCTTACGACAGGGCCCTCTCTCCAACTATGGCTACACCTTC	CASSLRQGPLSNYGYTF
TRBV7-2	TRBJ2-7	TRBD1	-	TGTGCCAGCAGCCCCCGGACAGGGGGGGCCTACGAGCAGTACTTC	CASSPRTGGAYEQYF